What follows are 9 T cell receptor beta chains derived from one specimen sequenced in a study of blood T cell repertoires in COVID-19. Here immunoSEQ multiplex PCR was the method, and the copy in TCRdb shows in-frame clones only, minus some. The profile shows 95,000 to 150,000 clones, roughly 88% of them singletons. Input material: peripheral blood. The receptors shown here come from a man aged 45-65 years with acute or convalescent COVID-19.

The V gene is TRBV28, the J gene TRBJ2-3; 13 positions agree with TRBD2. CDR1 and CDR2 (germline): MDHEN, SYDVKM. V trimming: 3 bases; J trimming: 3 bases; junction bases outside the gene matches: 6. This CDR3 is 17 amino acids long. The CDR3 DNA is TGTGCCAGCAGTTTTGGAACTAGCGGGAGGGGTACAGATACGCAGTATTTT. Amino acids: CASSFGTSGRGTDTQYF.

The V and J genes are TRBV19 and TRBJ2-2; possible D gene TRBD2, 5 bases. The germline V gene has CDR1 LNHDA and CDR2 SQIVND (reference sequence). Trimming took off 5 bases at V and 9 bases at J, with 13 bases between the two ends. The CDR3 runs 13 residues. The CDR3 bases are TGTGCCAGTAGTCCCCGGACTCCGCGGGAGCTGTTTTTT. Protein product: CASSPRTPRELFF.

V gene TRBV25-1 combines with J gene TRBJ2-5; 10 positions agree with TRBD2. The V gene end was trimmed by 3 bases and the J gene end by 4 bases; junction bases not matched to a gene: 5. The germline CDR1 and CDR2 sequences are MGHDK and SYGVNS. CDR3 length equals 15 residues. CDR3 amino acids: CASSDPAGGTETQYF. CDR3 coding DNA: TGTGCCAGCAGTGACCCAGCGGGAGGGACAGAGACCCAGTACTTC.

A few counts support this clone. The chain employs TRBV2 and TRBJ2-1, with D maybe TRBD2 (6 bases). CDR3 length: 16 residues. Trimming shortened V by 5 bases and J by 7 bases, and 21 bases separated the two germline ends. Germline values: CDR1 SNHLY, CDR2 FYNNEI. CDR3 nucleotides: TGTGCCAGCAGTAAAACTTCTGCCGCCCGGGGGAATGAGCAGTTCTTC. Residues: CASSKTSAARGNEQFF.

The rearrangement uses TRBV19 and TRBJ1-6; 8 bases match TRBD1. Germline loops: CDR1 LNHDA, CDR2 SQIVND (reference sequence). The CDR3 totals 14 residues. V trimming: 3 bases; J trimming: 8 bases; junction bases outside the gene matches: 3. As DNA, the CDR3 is TGTGCCAGTAGTATGGTGACAGGGGATTCACCCCTCCACTTT. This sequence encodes CASSMVTGDSPLHF.

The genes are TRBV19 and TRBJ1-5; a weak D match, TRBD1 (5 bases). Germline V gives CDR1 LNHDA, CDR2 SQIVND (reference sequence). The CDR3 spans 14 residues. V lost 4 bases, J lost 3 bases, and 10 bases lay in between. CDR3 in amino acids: CASSKQVYNQPQHF. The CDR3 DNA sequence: TGTGCCAGTAGTAAACAGGTTTACAATCAGCCCCAGCATTTT.

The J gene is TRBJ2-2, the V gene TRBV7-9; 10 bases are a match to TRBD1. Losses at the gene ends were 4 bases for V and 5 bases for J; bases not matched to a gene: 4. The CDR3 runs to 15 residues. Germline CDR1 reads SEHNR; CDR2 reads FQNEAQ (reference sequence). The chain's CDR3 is CASSSTGGKTGELFF. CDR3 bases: TGTGCCAGCAGCTCGACAGGGGGCAAAACCGGGGAGCTGTTTTTT.

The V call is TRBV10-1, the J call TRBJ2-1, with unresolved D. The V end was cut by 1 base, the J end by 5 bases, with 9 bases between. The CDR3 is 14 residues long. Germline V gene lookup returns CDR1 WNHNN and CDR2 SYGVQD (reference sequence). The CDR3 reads CASSEFGPNNEQFF. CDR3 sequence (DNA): TGCGCCAGCAGTGAGTTCGGTCCGAACAATGAGCAGTTCTTC.

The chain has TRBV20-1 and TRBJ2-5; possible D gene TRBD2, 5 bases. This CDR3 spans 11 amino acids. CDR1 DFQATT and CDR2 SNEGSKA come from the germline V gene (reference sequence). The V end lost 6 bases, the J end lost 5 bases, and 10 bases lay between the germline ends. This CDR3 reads CSAGWEETQYF. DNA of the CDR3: TGCAGTGCAGGATGGGAGGAGACCCAGTACTTC.